This T cell receptor beta chain was sequenced for a study of CD4+ T cells in melanoma. Study results and limitations: Diverse differentiation states were reported for melanoma neoantigen-specific CD4+ T cells. A reported correlation linked neoantigen-specific CD4+ T cells to CD8+, macrophage and B cell function.

The table came from immunoSEQ multiplex PCR; TCRdb's copy has only in-frame clones and leaves some out. The repertoire holds about 140,000 clones, with 85% to 95% as singletons. CDR3 length: 15 amino acids. The germline V gene encodes CDR1 SGHRS and CDR2 YFSETQ. In regard to this clone: Its specificity is unknown.

The TCR sequence derives from a human donor with melanoma. V gene TRBV5-1 combines with J gene TRBJ1-4; D is undetermined. CDR3 DNA sequence: TGCGTCGACAATTGGTCGTTAACAACTAATGAAAAACTGTTTTTT. This codes for CVDNWSLTTNEKLFF. The complete variable domain, with remaining parts taken from reference TRBV5-1 and TRBJ1-4, reads KAGVTQTPRYLIKTRGQQVTLSCSPISGHRSVSWYQQTPGQGLQFLFEYFSETQRNKGNFPGRFSGRQFSNSRSEMNVSTLELGDSALYLCVDNWSLTTNEKLFFGSGTQLSVL.